The source of this TCR beta chain is a study of breast tumors, draining lymph nodes, adjacent tissues. General study results and limits: Luminal-like breast cancer showed significantly higher tumor–nontumor repertoire similarity than basal-like.

A note on this clonotype: What it binds is unknown.

Each CDR3 protein is one row after TCRdb ran MiXCR on the multiplex PCR reads. This table has under 25,000 distinct CDR3 sequences, roughly two fifths appearing once. The CDR3 is 17 amino acids. The V and J ends lost 3 bases and 8 bases, in that order; junction bases with no gene match: 16. Germline V lookup: CDR1 LNHNV, CDR2 YYDKDF (reference sequence). The receptor comes from a female donor with breast cancer. Some clones in this sample may be carry-over from other donors' samples. The sequenced material came from breast tumor tissue. This chain connects TRBV15 to TRBJ2-1; 7 bases are shared with TRBD1. The CDR3 loop is CATSSVEGWAGGDEQFF. CDR3 DNA: TGTGCCACCAGCAGCGTCGAGGGATGGGCAGGGGGAGATGAGCAGTTCTTC.